This entry describes one TCR beta chain. The CDR3 has 17 residues. V shed 4 bases, J shed 0 bases, and the junction held 11 bases outside the gene matches. CDR1 is SGHRS and CDR2 is YFSETQ in the germline V gene. Sequencing used immunoSEQ multiplex PCR; TCRdb keeps in-frame clones, though not all of them. The repertoire includes about 270,000 clones, nearly 90% of them detected once, and approximately 1.8% sits in the top ten. The data were obtained in a study of blood T cell repertoires in COVID-19. The rearrangement uses TRBV5-1 and TRBJ1-1; 8 nucleotides align to TRBD1. The sequence was obtained from a woman aged 55-69 years who had recovered from COVID-19. Sequencing was carried out using PBMCs or T cells enriched from blood (not recorded which). Written as DNA, the CDR3 is TGCGCCAGCAGCCAAGACAGGGGCGGTGGTATGAACACTGAAGCTTTCTTT. Translated: CASSQDRGGGMNTEAFF.